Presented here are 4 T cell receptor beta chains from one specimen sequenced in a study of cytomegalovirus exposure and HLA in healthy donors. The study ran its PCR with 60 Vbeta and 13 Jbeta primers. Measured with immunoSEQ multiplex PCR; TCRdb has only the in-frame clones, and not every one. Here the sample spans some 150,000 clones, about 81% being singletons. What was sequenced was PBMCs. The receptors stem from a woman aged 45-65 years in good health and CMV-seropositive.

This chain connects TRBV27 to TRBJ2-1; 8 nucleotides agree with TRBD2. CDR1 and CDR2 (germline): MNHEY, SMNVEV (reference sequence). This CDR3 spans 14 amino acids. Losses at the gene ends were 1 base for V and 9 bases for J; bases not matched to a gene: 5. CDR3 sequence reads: CASSLYGAGGEQFF. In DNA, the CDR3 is TGTGCCAGCAGTTTATACGGCGCGGGAGGTGAGCAGTTCTTC.

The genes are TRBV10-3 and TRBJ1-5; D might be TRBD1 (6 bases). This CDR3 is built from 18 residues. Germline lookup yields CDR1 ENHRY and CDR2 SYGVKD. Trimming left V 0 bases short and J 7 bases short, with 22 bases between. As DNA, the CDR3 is TGTGCCATCAGTGAGTCGATTGCCACCAGGGGACCGGGCCAGCCCCAGCATTTT. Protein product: CAISESIATRGPGQPQHF.

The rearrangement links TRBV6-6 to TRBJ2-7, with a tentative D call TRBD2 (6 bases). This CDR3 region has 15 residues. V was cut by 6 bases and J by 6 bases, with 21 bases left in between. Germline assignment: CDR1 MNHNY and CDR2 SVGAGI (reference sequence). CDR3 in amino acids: CASSRPGGVGVEQYF. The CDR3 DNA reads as TGTGCCAGCAGCCGCCCAGGAGGGGTCGGGGTCGAGCAGTACTTC.

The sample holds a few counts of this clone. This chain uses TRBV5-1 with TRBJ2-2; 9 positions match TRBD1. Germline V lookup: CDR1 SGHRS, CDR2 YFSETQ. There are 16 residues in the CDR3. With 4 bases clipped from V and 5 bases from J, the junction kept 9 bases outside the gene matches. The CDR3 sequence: CASSRRTGVVTGELFF. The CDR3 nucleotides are TGCGCCAGCAGCCGACGGACAGGGGTCGTGACCGGGGAGCTGTTTTTT.